Below are 25 T cell receptor beta chains sequenced from a single sample in a study of blood T cell repertoires in COVID-19. Some clones are missing from TCRdb's copy, which holds only in-frame ones; the method was immunoSEQ multiplex PCR. The sample has 300,000 to 450,000 clones, more than 75% seen once; the top ten hold 0.9% to 1.5%. Source material: PBMCs or T cells enriched from blood (not recorded which). These TCRs come from a woman younger than 35 who had recovered from COVID-19.

A single count supports this clone. The chain uses TRBV2 and TRBJ1-5; 7 nucleotides line up with TRBD1. V shed 6 bases, J shed 4 bases, and the junction held 9 bases outside the gene matches. Germline-derived CDR1 and CDR2 are SNHLY and FYNNEI. This CDR3 comprises 15 residues. CDR3 DNA sequence: TGTGCCAGCAGCCAAACATGGACAGGTAATCAGCCCCAGCATTTT. Protein: CASSQTWTGNQPQHF.

The rearrangement uses TRBV5-1 and TRBJ1-2; perhaps TRBD1 as D (6 bases). Germline CDR1 is SGHRS and CDR2 is YFSETQ. Trimming took off 2 bases at V and 11 bases at J, with 22 bases between the two ends. This CDR3 has 15 residues. The CDR3 DNA reads as TGCGCCAGCAGCTTTAATATGGGGGGGCAAGTGAGATACACCTTC. The encoded protein is CASSFNMGGQVRYTF.

The rearrangement joins TRBV24-1 to TRBJ1-5; tentatively, D is TRBD1 (5 bases). Trimming took off 4 bases at V and 2 bases at J, with 8 bases between the two ends. CDR3 size: 14 residues. Looked up from germline, CDR1 is KGHDR and CDR2 is SFDVKD. The CDR3 bases are TGTGCCACCAGTGACAGGGTTGGCAATCAGCCCCAGCATTTT. Residues: CATSDRVGNQPQHF.

This rearrangement joins TRBV6-5 to TRBJ1-1; no clear D. Trimming cost V 7 bases and J 1 base, with 13 bases left between them. The CDR3 totals 14 residues. CDR1 is MNHEY, CDR2 SVGAGI, per germline. The CDR3 region has the DNA TGTGCCAGCAAGGAGGGATGGGGGAACACTGAAGCTTTCTTT. Its protein product is CASKEGWGNTEAFF.

Only a few counts were recorded for this clone. The chain recombines TRBV10-3 with TRBJ1-3; perhaps TRBD1 as D (6 bases). This CDR3 contains 18 residues. The V end lost 5 bases, the J end lost 0 bases, and 20 bases lay between the germline ends. Germline lookup yields CDR1 ENHRY and CDR2 SYGVKD. The CDR3 DNA is TGTGCCATCAGTTTGAAGGACAGACTCCTATACTCTGGAAACACCATATATTTT. Protein: CAISLKDRLLYSGNTIYF.

V is TRBV9 and J is TRBJ2-5; TRBD1 matches 7 bases. The junction had 6 bases not matched to a gene; V was cut back by 1 base and J by 0 bases. Germline-derived CDR1 and CDR2 are SGDLS and YYNGEE. The CDR3 consists of 16 residues. CDR3 sequence: CASSVMGTAYQETQYF. The CDR3 nucleotides are TGTGCCAGCAGCGTAATGGGGACAGCGTACCAAGAGACCCAGTACTTC.

J is TRBJ1-2 and V is TRBV25-1; TRBD1 aligns across 12 bases. Germline V gene sequence: CDR1 MGHDK, CDR2 SYGVNS. The length of the CDR3 is 18 residues. V was pared by 3 bases and J by 0 bases, with 8 bases of the junction left unmatched. DNA for the CDR3: TGTGCCAGCAGTGACCCCGGGACAGGGGGCGGTCCTAACTATGGCTACACCTTC. It is translated as CASSDPGTGGGPNYGYTF.

V usage is TRBV4-3 and J usage is TRBJ2-3; 13 positions agree with TRBD2. Germline V lookup: CDR1 LGHNA, CDR2 YSLEER. V lost 0 bases, J lost 3 bases, and 15 bases stayed unmatched. There are 21 residues in the CDR3. CDR3 sequence (DNA): TGCGCCAGCAGCCAAGATCTGGGACTAGCGGGGAGCCCGAGGGCGACAGATACGCAGTATTTT. This sequence encodes CASSQDLGLAGSPRATDTQYF.

V usage is TRBV6-6 and J usage is TRBJ2-3; 10 nucleotides agree with TRBD1. From germline, CDR1 is MNHNY and CDR2 SVGAGI (reference sequence). V was pared by 5 bases and J by 1 base, with 3 bases of the junction left unmatched. The CDR3 is made up of 15 amino acids. The CDR3, as DNA: TGTGCCAGCAGTCAAGGGACAGGGGGCACAGATACGCAGTATTTT. It translates to CASSQGTGGTDTQYF.

The J gene is TRBJ2-7, the V gene TRBV10-3; a possible D gene is TRBD1 (5 bases). Germline values: CDR1 ENHRY, CDR2 SYGVKD. V gave up 7 bases and J gave up 7 bases, with 17 bases separating them. This CDR3 region has 13 residues. CDR3 residues: CAINRDSLGEQYF. Written as DNA, the CDR3 is TGTGCCATCAATAGAGACAGCCTGGGGGAGCAGTACTTC.

This clone came up once. The CDR3 DNA reads as TGCAGCGTTGAATCATTAGGGCAGGGGGAGACTGAAGCTTTCTTT. This codes for CSVESLGQGETEAFF. V is TRBV29-1 and J is TRBJ1-1; TRBD1 matches 7 bases. The CDR3 has 15 amino acids. V gave up 2 bases and J gave up 5 bases; unmatched junction bases: 11. CDR1 and CDR2 from the germline V gene are SQVTM and ANQGSEA.

This chain joins TRBV6-1 and TRBJ1-2, with 11 positions matching TRBD1. The germline gives CDR1 MNHNS, CDR2 SASEGT. This CDR3 comprises 15 residues. Unmatched junction bases numbered 5, after V lost 0 bases and J lost 8 bases. CDR3 coding DNA: TGTGCCAGCAGTGAAGCAGGACAGGGGGCATGGGGCTACACCTTC. Encoded protein: CASSEAGQGAWGYTF.

V and J are TRBV19 and TRBJ2-7, with D unresolved. The ends were cut back, 1 base at V and 3 bases at J, with 7 bases in the middle. The CDR3 extends over 13 amino acids. Looked up from germline, CDR1 is LNHDA and CDR2 is SQIVND (reference sequence). As DNA, the CDR3 is TGTGCCAGTAGTATAGGTAGGAGCTACGAGCAGTACTTC. It encodes CASSIGRSYEQYF.

V gene TRBV30 combines with J gene TRBJ1-6; TRBD1 matches 7 bases. This CDR3 comprises 13 residues. Germline V lookup: CDR1 GTSNPN, CDR2 SVGIG (reference sequence). V shed 1 base and J 7 bases; nucleotides not matched to a gene: 1. The CDR3 DNA is TGTGCCTGGAGTGGACAGGGCAATTCACCCCTCCACTTT. This gives the protein CAWSGQGNSPLHF.

Only one count was recorded for this clone. This chain connects TRBV30 to TRBJ1-2, with D perhaps matching TRBD1 (6 bases). This CDR3 spans 13 amino acids. V lost 3 bases and J 7 bases, leaving 15 bases between the germline ends. Germline V gives CDR1 GTSNPN, CDR2 SVGIG (reference sequence). The CDR3 DNA follows: TGTGCCTGGAGCATTACAGGGACGTCTGGCTACACCTTC. Amino acid sequence: CAWSITGTSGYTF.

CDR3 DNA sequence: TGTGCCACCAGTGAGCCGGGACAGGGGGCAGATACGCAGTATTTT. Translating gives CATSEPGQGADTQYF. The rearrangement joins TRBV24-1 to TRBJ2-3, with 11 bases aligning to TRBD1. Germline trimming cut 4 bases from V and 4 bases from J; bases unmatched to any gene: 3. Germline CDR1 is KGHDR and CDR2 is SFDVKD. The CDR3 totals 15 residues.

V usage is TRBV2 and J usage is TRBJ1-2; the match to TRBD1 covers 7 bases. Trimming removed 7 bases from V and 2 bases from J; junction bases left unmatched: 7. The germline gives CDR1 SNHLY, CDR2 FYNNEI. This CDR3 has 14 residues. Here the CDR3 reads CASTWNRGNYGYTF. CDR3 nucleotide sequence: TGTGCCAGCACCTGGAACAGGGGAAACTATGGCTACACCTTC.

This clone has a single count. The chain is built from TRBV11-2 and TRBJ2-7; 9 bases match TRBD1. Germline-derived CDR1 and CDR2 are SGHAT and FQNNGV. The CDR3 has 17 residues. After removal of 3 bases from V and 1 base from J, the junction contained 10 bases not matched to a gene. The CDR3 protein is CASSFHPGTGMSYEQYF. In nucleotides, the CDR3 is TGTGCCAGCAGCTTTCACCCCGGGACAGGGATGTCCTACGAGCAGTACTTC.

Only a few counts were recorded for this clone. The V call is TRBV18, the J call TRBJ1-5, with 9 nucleotides matching TRBD1. Germline assignment: CDR1 KGHSH and CDR2 LQKENI. The CDR3 extends over 17 amino acids. The V segment lost 3 bases and the J segment 3 bases; nucleotides outside the gene matches: 9. In DNA form, the CDR3 reads TGTGCCAGCTCACCCGGGACAGGGCCCGTCGTCAATCAGCCCCAGCATTTT. Protein sequence: CASSPGTGPVVNQPQHF.

V gene TRBV5-1 combines with J gene TRBJ2-7, with a possible D match to TRBD1 (5 bases). The CDR3 sequence is 12 residues long. V lost 4 bases and J lost 6, with 11 bases in between. CDR1 SGHRS and CDR2 YFSETQ come from the germline V gene. CDR3 nucleotides: TGCGCCAGCAGCACCGACAGACCCGAGCAGTACTTC. Translation gives CASSTDRPEQYF.

This sequence joins TRBV18 and TRBJ1-3; possible D gene TRBD1, 6 bases. Trimming cost V 0 bases and J 1 base, with 22 bases left between them. The CDR3 sequence is 20 residues long. CDR1 and CDR2 from the germline V gene are KGHSH and LQKENI. The CDR3 coding sequence is TGTGCCAGCTCACCACCGGCGGGGGCGAGGCAGGGGAAGTCTGGAAACACCATATATTTT. This codes for CASSPPAGARQGKSGNTIYF.

This clone has just a few counts. The chain has TRBV4-2 and TRBJ2-2; 11 nucleotides match TRBD2. CDR3 length: 16 amino acids. Germline V gene sequence: CDR1 LGHNA, CDR2 YNFKEQ. The V gene end was trimmed by 0 bases and the J gene end by 7 bases; junction bases not matched to a gene: 4. CDR3 region: CASSQESSGGYGELFF. The DNA of the CDR3 is TGTGCCAGCAGCCAAGAGTCTAGCGGGGGGTACGGGGAGCTGTTTTTT.

The chain uses TRBV7-9 and TRBJ1-2; no clear D gene. The V gene's germline CDR1 is SEHNR and CDR2 FQNEAQ (reference sequence). The V gene lost 5 bases and the J gene lost 0 bases, with 7 bases spanning the gap. The CDR3 loop spans 13 amino acids. The CDR3 DNA reads as TGTGCCAGCAGCCTACTTTCTAACTATGGCTACACCTTC. Translating gives CASSLLSNYGYTF.

The chain links TRBV6-5 to TRBJ1-2; tentatively, D is TRBD1 (6 bases). CDR1 is MNHEY, CDR2 SVGAGI, per germline. CDR3 length: 15 residues. The ends were cut back, 6 bases at V and 0 bases at J, with 14 bases in the middle. Written as DNA, the CDR3 is TGTGCCAGCAGCCCGACAGGCGATGCTAACTATGGCTACACCTTC. The encoded protein is CASSPTGDANYGYTF.

The CDR3 sequence: CASSGGFTDTQYF. CDR3 DNA sequence: TGTGCCAGCAGCGGAGGGTTCACAGATACGCAGTATTTT. The chain links TRBV27 to TRBJ2-3; TRBD2 is a possible D gene (6 bases). The CDR3 has 13 residues. Germline V CDR1 and CDR2: MNHEY, SMNVEV (reference sequence). The germline V and J ends were trimmed by 6 bases and 2 bases, with 9 bases remaining between them.